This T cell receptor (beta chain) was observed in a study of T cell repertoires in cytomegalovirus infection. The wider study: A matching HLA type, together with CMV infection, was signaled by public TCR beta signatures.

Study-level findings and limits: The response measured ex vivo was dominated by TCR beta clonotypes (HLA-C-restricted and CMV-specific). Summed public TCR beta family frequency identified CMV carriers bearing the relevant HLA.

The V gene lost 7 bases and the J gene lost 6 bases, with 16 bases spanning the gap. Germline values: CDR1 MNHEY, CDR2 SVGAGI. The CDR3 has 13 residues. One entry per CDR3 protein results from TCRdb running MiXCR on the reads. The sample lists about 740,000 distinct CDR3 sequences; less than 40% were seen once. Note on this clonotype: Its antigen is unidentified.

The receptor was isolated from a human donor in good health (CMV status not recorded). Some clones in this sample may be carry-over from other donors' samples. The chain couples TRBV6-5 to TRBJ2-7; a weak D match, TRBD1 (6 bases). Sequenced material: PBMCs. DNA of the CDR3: TGTGCCAGCACCCCCTACCCAGGGGCCGAGCAGTACTTC. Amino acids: CASTPYPGAEQYF.